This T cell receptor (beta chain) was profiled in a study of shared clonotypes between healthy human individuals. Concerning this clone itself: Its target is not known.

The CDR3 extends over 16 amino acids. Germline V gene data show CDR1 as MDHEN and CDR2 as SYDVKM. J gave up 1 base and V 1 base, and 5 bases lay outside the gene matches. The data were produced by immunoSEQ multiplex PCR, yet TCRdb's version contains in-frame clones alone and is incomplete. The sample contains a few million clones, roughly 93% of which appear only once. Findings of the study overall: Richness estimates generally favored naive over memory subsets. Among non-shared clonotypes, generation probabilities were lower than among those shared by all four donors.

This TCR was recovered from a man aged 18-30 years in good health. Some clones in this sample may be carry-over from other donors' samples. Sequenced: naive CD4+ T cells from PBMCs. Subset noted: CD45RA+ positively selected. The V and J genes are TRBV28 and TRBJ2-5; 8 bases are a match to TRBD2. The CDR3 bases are TGTGCCAGCAGTTTATTCACTAGCGGAACCCAAGAGACCCAGTACTTC. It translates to CASSLFTSGTQETQYF.